The entry below describes one T cell receptor beta chain. The table came from immunoSEQ multiplex PCR; TCRdb's copy has only in-frame clones and leaves some out. This sample has roughly 110,000 clones, with about nine tenths found just once. The sample is drawn from a study of OX40 agonist ivuxolimab in advanced cancers. No patient had autoimmune disease or received systemic immunosuppression. Looked up from germline, CDR1 is MDHEN and CDR2 is SYDVKM. The V gene end was trimmed by 4 bases and the J gene end by 3 bases; junction bases not matched to a gene: 7. CDR3 length: 16 amino acids. The sequencing here drew on CD4+ or CD8+ T cells sorted from blood, taken in a trial of the OX40 agonist ivuxolimab. This TCR was recovered from an adult with an advanced solid tumor such as melanoma, head and neck, liver or kidney cancer. The rearrangement links TRBV28 to TRBJ1-1, with TRBD1 identical over 11 bases. CDR3 in amino acids: CASSSGQGAPYTEAFF. DNA of the CDR3: TGTGCCAGCAGTTCCGGACAGGGGGCTCCGTACACTGAAGCTTTCTTT. Together with reference TRBV28 and TRBJ1-1, the CDR3 gives the full variable domain: DVKVTQSSRYLVKRTGEKVFLECVQDMDHENMFWYRQDPGLGLRLIYFSYDVKMKEKGDIPEGYSVSREKKERFSLILESASTNQTSMYLCASSSGQGAPYTEAFFGQGTRLTVV.